The 23 T cell receptor beta chains listed next were all sequenced from one sample in a study of T cell changes during pregnancy in multiple sclerosis. Assay used: immunoSEQ multiplex PCR; TCRdb lists only in-frame clones, some missing. There are about 23,000 clones in the sample; about 90% occur only once, and more than 7% lies in the top ten. Sequenced material: CD8+ T cells from peripheral blood mononuclear cells, taken after pregnancy. Every receptor here comes from a female donor with multiple sclerosis, enrolled in a pregnancy study.

The chain couples TRBV6-4 to TRBJ2-1; 11 bases match TRBD2. The J segment lost 4 bases and the V segment lost 6 bases, leaving 5 bases of the junction unmatched. This CDR3 is 15 amino acids long. CDR1 is MRHNA, CDR2 SNTAGT, per germline. CDR3 region: CASSPIAGGYNEQFF. The CDR3, as DNA: TGTGCCAGCAGCCCAATAGCGGGAGGGTACAATGAGCAGTTCTTC.

The CDR3 spells CASSAAGEQFF. CDR3 sequence (DNA): TGCGCCAGCAGCGCCGCGGGTGAGCAGTTCTTC. This sequence joins TRBV4-1 and TRBJ2-1, with D tentatively TRBD2 (5 bases). This CDR3 region has 11 residues. The V end lost 5 bases, the J end lost 9 bases, and 8 bases lay between the germline ends. Per germline, CDR1 MGHRA and CDR2 YSYEKL.

This chain connects TRBV7-9 to TRBJ1-2; no reliable D call. This CDR3 is built from 11 residues. Trimming pared 5 bases from V and 4 bases from J, leaving 5 bases between. Germline CDR1 SEHNR, CDR2 FQNEAQ (reference sequence). The CDR3 DNA sequence: TGTGCCAGCAGCCTCGTCTATGGCTACACCTTC. Translating it yields CASSLVYGYTF.

The V and J genes are TRBV7-9 and TRBJ2-7, with D maybe TRBD1 (6 bases). Trimming stripped 4 bases from V and 3 bases from J, with 16 bases between. The CDR3 spans 15 residues. Germline V gene data show CDR1 as SEHNR and CDR2 as FQNEAQ (reference sequence). The CDR3: CASSSSQGNYYEQYF. The CDR3 region has the DNA TGTGCCAGCAGCTCGAGCCAGGGGAACTACTACGAGCAGTACTTC.

The chain has TRBV27 and TRBJ2-7; TRBD2 matches 9 bases. The CDR3 totals 16 residues. Germline lookup yields CDR1 MNHEY and CDR2 SMNVEV (reference sequence). The junction had 10 bases not matched to a gene; V was cut back by 5 bases and J by 2 bases. CDR3 coding DNA: TGTGCCAGCAGTCCTTCTTTAGCGGGAGTAGCCTACGAGCAGTACTTC. Its translation is CASSPSLAGVAYEQYF.

In DNA, the CDR3 is TGTGCCAGCAGCATGGGGACAGGGGCGGGCTACGAGCAGTACTTC. Its translation is CASSMGTGAGYEQYF. J is TRBJ2-7 and V is TRBV9, with TRBD1 matching 10 bases. V lost 4 bases to trimming and J lost 3 bases; unmatched junction nucleotides: 7. There are 15 residues in the CDR3. Germline CDR1 reads SGDLS; CDR2 reads YYNGEE.

V is TRBV7-9 and J is TRBJ2-2, with 12 positions matching TRBD1. Germline V gene sequence: CDR1 SEHNR, CDR2 FQNEAQ (reference sequence). The CDR3 is 17 amino acids. With 5 bases clipped from V and 4 bases from J, the junction kept 8 bases outside the gene matches. The DNA for the CDR3 is TGTGCCAGCAGCCCGTGGGACAGGGGGCCCAGCACCGGGGAGCTGTTTTTT. Its translation: CASSPWDRGPSTGELFF. The whole variable domain, filled in from reference TRBV7-9 and TRBJ2-2, reads DTGVSQNPRHKITKRGQNVTFRCDPISEHNRLYWYRQTLGQGPEFLTYFQNEAQLEKSRLLSDRFSAERPKGSFSTLEIQRTEQGDSAMYLCASSPWDRGPSTGELFFGEGSRLTVL.

The chain is built from TRBV6-1 and TRBJ2-3, with TRBD2 as a possible D gene (5 bases). The V gene's germline CDR1 is MNHNS and CDR2 SASEGT. The V end lost 0 bases, the J end lost 3 bases, and 10 bases lay between the germline ends. CDR3 length: 15 residues. The CDR3 spells CASSEAGVITDTQYF. CDR3 DNA: TGTGCCAGCAGTGAAGCGGGAGTTATTACAGATACGCAGTATTTT.

The CDR3 sequence is CASSAVRQSYEQYF. The CDR3 bases are TGTGCCAGCAGCGCCGTAAGACAGTCCTACGAGCAGTACTTC. The chain recombines TRBV9 with TRBJ2-7; weak D call: TRBD1 (5 bases). In germline, CDR1 is SGDLS, CDR2 YYNGEE. Deletions cut 3 bases from V and 1 base from J, with 11 bases between. The CDR3 consists of 14 residues.

This clone was seen just once. This chain joins TRBV6-5 and TRBJ1-1; D gene uncertain. Germline CDR1 and CDR2: MNHEY and SVGAGI. Trimming removed 6 bases from V and 5 bases from J, with 19 bases in between. The CDR3 is 15 residues long. CDR3 sequence: CASSSSLLSGTEAFF. The CDR3 bases are TGTGCCAGCAGCTCCTCCCTTCTATCCGGGACTGAAGCTTTCTTT.

This sequence joins TRBV12-5 and TRBJ2-7; 8 nucleotides line up with TRBD1. Trimming took 6 bases from V and 1 from J; bases not matched to a gene: 2. The CDR3 has 13 amino acids. CDR1 LGHNT and CDR2 FRNRAP come from the germline V gene. CDR3 coding DNA: TGTGCTAGTGGCCGGGACAGGTCCTACGAGCAGTACTTC. This sequence encodes CASGRDRSYEQYF.

This clone counts as medium-sized (0.01 to 0.1%). This chain joins TRBV28 and TRBJ2-1; 10 bases are shared with TRBD2. The CDR3 extends over 15 amino acids. V gave up 3 bases and J gave up 5 bases; unmatched junction bases: 4. The germline V gene has CDR1 MDHEN and CDR2 SYDVKM. CDR3 bases: TGTGCCAGCAGTTTTCCCAGCGGGAGGGACAATGAGCAGTTCTTC. It specifies CASSFPSGRDNEQFF.

The chain employs TRBV18 and TRBJ2-7, with 7 bases identical to TRBD1. The CDR3 is 14 residues long. Trimming at V came to 1 base and at J to 2 bases, leaving 2 bases not matched to a gene. Per the germline V gene, CDR1 is KGHSH and CDR2 is LQKENI. As DNA, the CDR3 is TGTGCCAGCTCACCACACGGGACAGCCTACGAGCAGTACTTC. Translation gives CASSPHGTAYEQYF.

The rearrangement uses TRBV29-1 and TRBJ1-1; a possible D gene is TRBD1 (5 bases). The V and J ends lost 2 bases and 6 bases respectively, with 13 bases between them. The CDR3 is 13 amino acids. The V gene's germline CDR1 is SQVTM and CDR2 ANQGSEA. The CDR3 coding sequence is TGCAGCGTTGAAAGGACACCCACCTCTGAAGCTTTCTTT. Amino acids: CSVERTPTSEAFF. The full variable domain, completed using reference TRBV29-1 and TRBJ1-1, is SAVISQKPSRDICQRGTSLTIQCQVDSQVTMMFWYRQQPGQSLTLIATANQGSEATYESGFVIDKFPISRPNLTFSTLTVSNMSPEDSSIYLCSVERTPTSEAFFGQGTRLTVV.

This chain links TRBV30 with TRBJ2-6; 8 bases align to TRBD1. CDR1 and CDR2 from the germline V gene are GTSNPN and SVGIG (reference sequence). This CDR3 contains 18 residues. The junction had 9 bases not matched to a gene; V was cut back by 2 bases and J by 0 bases. The CDR3 protein is CAWSRQGILSSGANVLTF. The CDR3 DNA follows: TGTGCCTGGAGTCGACAGGGGATATTGTCCTCTGGGGCCAACGTCCTGACTTTC.

V is TRBV7-9 and J is TRBJ1-4; 11 bases line up with TRBD1. The CDR3 loop spans 17 amino acids. Germline values: CDR1 SEHNR, CDR2 FQNEAQ (reference sequence). The J segment lost 3 bases and the V segment lost 5 bases, leaving 8 bases of the junction unmatched. The CDR3 coding sequence is TGTGCCAGCAGCCCCCCGGGACAGGGGGGCTCTAATGAAAAACTGTTTTTT. Translation gives CASSPPGQGGSNEKLFF.

The rearrangement uses TRBV25-1 and TRBJ2-7; D remains unclear. V was cut by 3 bases and J by 4 bases, with 4 bases left in between. Germline V gives CDR1 MGHDK, CDR2 SYGVNS. The CDR3 length is 11 residues. The CDR3 is CASSDLYEQYF. Here the CDR3 DNA reads TGTGCCAGCAGTGACTTGTACGAGCAGTACTTC.

V and J are TRBV7-6 and TRBJ2-1; tentatively, D is TRBD2 (6 bases). The CDR3 totals 15 residues. V was pared by 2 bases and J by 5 bases, with 13 bases between. Germline-derived CDR1 and CDR2 are SGHVS and FNYEAQ. CDR3: CASSLYFRTNNEQFF. The CDR3, as DNA: TGTGCCAGCAGCTTATACTTTCGGACTAACAATGAGCAGTTCTTC.

The chain has TRBV11-2 and TRBJ2-2, with D tentatively TRBD1 (5 bases). CDR3 length: 14 amino acids. Germline V gene lookup returns CDR1 SGHAT and CDR2 FQNNGV. V lost 5 bases, J lost 7 bases, and 14 bases lay in between. The CDR3 spells CASSLRVYGGELFF. Written as DNA, the CDR3 is TGTGCCAGCAGCCTCAGGGTTTACGGCGGGGAGCTGTTTTTT.

The chain joins TRBV30 to TRBJ2-1; 9 bases are a match to TRBD2. The V and J ends lost 0 bases and 7 bases, in that order; junction bases with no gene match: 10. The CDR3 contains 16 residues. Per the germline V gene, CDR1 is GTSNPN and CDR2 is SVGIG (reference sequence). This CDR3 is CAWSVRWGGRDNEQFF. In DNA, the CDR3 is TGTGCCTGGAGTGTACGGTGGGGCGGGAGGGATAATGAGCAGTTCTTC.

V gene TRBV6-5 combines with J gene TRBJ1-6; tentatively, D is TRBD1 (5 bases). V was shortened by 2 bases and J by 7 bases, with 12 bases between the two germline ends. The CDR3 covers 15 residues. Per the germline V gene, CDR1 is MNHEY and CDR2 is SVGAGI. The CDR3 is CASSYRGAGNSPLHF. CDR3 bases: TGTGCCAGCAGTTACAGGGGCGCAGGGAATTCACCCCTCCACTTT.

The J gene is TRBJ2-1, the V gene TRBV19; 10 nucleotides match TRBD1. The CDR3 is 14 residues long. The ends lost 5 bases at V and 9 bases at J; junction bases unmatched: 7. Per the germline V gene, CDR1 is LNHDA and CDR2 is SQIVND (reference sequence). The CDR3 protein is CASSPGQGFGEQFF. DNA for the CDR3: TGTGCCAGTAGTCCGGGACAGGGGTTTGGTGAGCAGTTCTTC.

The CDR3 protein is CASSQDKGLAGEEQFF. The DNA of the CDR3 is TGCGCCAGCAGCCAAGATAAGGGGCTAGCGGGAGAAGAGCAGTTCTTC. The V call is TRBV4-1, the J call TRBJ2-1; 10 bases line up with TRBD2. The CDR3 runs to 16 residues. The junction had 9 bases not matched to a gene; V was cut back by 0 bases and J by 10 bases. From germline, CDR1 is MGHRA and CDR2 YSYEKL.